Below, 3 T cell receptor beta chains from the same sample are listed, as sequenced in a study of T cells in Graves' hyperthyroidism and ophthalmopathy. RNA transcripts served as the template for amplifying TCR beta CDR3 regions. An initial round of RT-PCR targeting the TCR CDR3 relied on the HTBI primer set. Using its own MiXCR run on the multiplex PCR reads, TCRdb lists one record per CDR3 protein. The sample shows about 620,000 distinct CDR3 sequences, 16% of them seen only once. The specimen sequenced was blood. The receptor source for this set is a woman under 40 with Graves' hyperthyroidism.

At least ten counts were recorded for this clonotype. The J gene is TRBJ1-1, the V gene TRBV6-1, with TRBD1 matching 9 bases. This CDR3 has 14 amino acids. Germline V gives CDR1 MNHNS, CDR2 SASEGT. Trimming took 7 bases from V and 6 from J; bases not matched to a gene: 9. Written as DNA, the CDR3 is TGTGCCAGCATCAGGGGACAGGGTAGGCCTGAAGCTTTCTTT. Protein product: CASIRGQGRPEAFF.

This clonotype was found many times. The chain joins TRBV28 to TRBJ2-7; 14 bases map to TRBD2. V dropped 4 bases and J dropped 6; count of bases not matched to a gene: 14. Germline V gives CDR1 MDHEN, CDR2 SYDVKM. The CDR3 loop spans 18 amino acids. This chain's CDR3 is CASSSPPGGLAGDCEQYF. As DNA, the CDR3 is TGTGCCAGCAGTTCCCCTCCCGGGGGACTAGCGGGAGATTGCGAGCAGTACTTC.

There are many counts of this clonotype. The J gene is TRBJ2-7, the V gene TRBV20-1; D may correspond to TRBD1 or TRBD2 (5 bases each). The CDR3 covers 15 residues. CDR1 is DFQATT, CDR2 SNEGSKA, per germline (reference sequence). Trimming removed 2 bases at V and 1 base at J, with 15 bases between. The CDR3 DNA reads TGCAGTGCTAGATTTCTCCGGGACCCTTCCTACGAGCAGTACTTC. Protein: CSARFLRDPSYEQYF.